The rows below give T cell receptor beta chains drawn from one sample of a study of tumor and adjacent non-tumor tissue in lung cancer. TCRdb reprocessed the multiplex PCR reads via MiXCR and lists one record per CDR3 protein. This sample yields about 43,000 distinct CDR3 sequences, of which approximately 57% are seen a single time; 35% to 50% belongs to the top ten. What was sequenced was distant non-tumor lung tissue. These receptors all come from a man over 45 with non-small cell lung cancer. Both conserved end residues are part of each CDR3. Fields, in order: J gene, clone size, V gene, D gene, CDR3 DNA, CDR3 protein. D genes are given only for firm matches. Clone size is not always given. Where it is, it says once, few, many or a class for expanded clones.

TRBJ2-6	many	TRBV10-2	-	TGCGCCAGCAGTGAGTTTCGGTCTGGGGCCAACGTCCTGACTTTC	CASSEFRSGANVLTF
TRBJ2-3	-	TRBV7-9	TRBD2	TGCGCCTACAGCCACAGCGGGAGGGCAACAGATACGCAGTATTTT	CAYSHSGRATDTQYF
TRBJ2-2	-	TRBV11-1	-	TGTGACAGCAGTTTTCAGGTTCGGCCTGGGGAACTGTTTTTT	CDSSFQVRPGELFF
TRBJ2-1	many	TRBV15	-	TGTGCCACCAGCAGCCCAAACCCGGGGAACAATGAGCAGTTCTTC	CATSSPNPGNNEQFF
TRBJ1-2	medium-sized	TRBV4-1	-	TGCGCCAGCAGCCAAGTTTCACCGTACTATGGCTACACCTTC	CASSQVSPYYGYTF
TRBJ1-1	-	TRBV5-4	-	TGTGCCAGTAGTTCCGGGATAGGAGGGCTTGAAGCTTTCTTT	CASSSGIGGLEAFF
TRBJ2-7	-	TRBV6-5	-	TGTACTAGCAGCCCGGGCCCCTCGGCTTACGAGCAGTACTTC	CTSSPGPSAYEQYF
TRBJ2-7	many	TRBV13	-	TGTGCCAGCAGCTTAAAACAGGCCCCCCATTACGAGCAGTACTTC	CASSLKQAPHYEQYF
TRBJ2-1	-	TRBV4-2	TRBD1	TGTGCCAGCAGCCAAGGGCAGGGGGCGAACAATGAGGAGTTCTTC	CASSQGQGANNEEFF
TRBJ2-7	-	TRBV5-4	-	TGTGTCAGCAGCTTGAGGCGGGACAACTCCTACGAGCAGTACTTC	CVSSLRRDNSYEQYF
TRBJ1-1	-	TRBV29-1	-	TGCAGCGTTGGACAACCTATCACTGAAGCTTTCTTT	CSVGQPITEAFF
TRBJ1-5	few	TRBV6-4	-	TGTGCCAGCAGTGAGGTGGAGGATCGGCCCCAGCATTTT	CASSEVEDRPQHF
TRBJ2-5	-	TRBV6-5	-	TGTGCCAGCACGCCGACCAGGGAAGAGACCCAGTACTTC	CASTPTREETQYF
TRBJ2-5	few	TRBV7-8	TRBD1	TGTACCAGCAGCTTAATCGGCGACAGGGGCCAAGAGACCCAGTACTTC	CTSSLIGDRGQETQYF
TRBJ2-5	-	TRBV12-3/TRBV12-4	-	TGTGCCAGCAGTTTACGATCGGCCTCCGAAGGGACTCAGTACTTC	CASSLRSASEGTQYF
TRBJ1-2	-	TRBV12-3/TRBV12-4	-	TGTGTCCTTTTACACGGGCACTATGGCTACACTTTC	CVLLHGHYGYTF
TRBJ2-5	-	TRBV11-2	-	TGTACCAGTGGGGGCGGGGCCGTGGGAGATACCCAGTACTTC	CTSGGGAVGDTQYF
TRBJ2-7	-	TRBV28	-	TGTGCCAGCAGCCATCTGGGGACCTACGAGCAGTACTTC	CASSHLGTYEQYF
TRBJ1-2	many	TRBV11-2	-	TGTGCCAGCAGCTTAGTAACAGTTAACTATGGCTACACCTTC	CASSLVTVNYGYTF
TRBJ1-2	-	TRBV2	-	TGTGACAGCAATCGGGGGGCTTTGGGCTACACCTTC	CDSNRGALGYTF
TRBJ2-5	many	TRBV14	TRBD1	TGTGCCAGCAGCGGATTGGGACAGCAAGAGACCCAGTACTTC	CASSGLGQQETQYF
TRBJ2-7	-	TRBV6-5	-	TGTACCAGCAGTTCGAACACAGGTTCCCACGAGCAGTACTTC	CTSSSNTGSHEQYF